The rows below give T cell receptor beta chains drawn from one sample of a study of CD8+ T cells in alopecia areata. TCRdb's copy holds only in-frame clones and misses some; the assay was immunoSEQ multiplex PCR. This sample yields about 190,000 clones, of which 58% are seen a single time; about 12% belongs to the top ten. The sample was CD8+ T cells sorted from blood, taken at week 24, from a patient treated with tofacitinib. The receptors were gathered from a human donor with alopecia areata. The CDR3 runs from the conserved cysteine through the conserved F or W.

cdr3_length: 16
j_call: TRBJ2-1
v_call: TRBV25-1
cdr3_aa: CASSELVVYSYNEQFF

cdr3_length: 14
j_call: TRBJ1-5
v_call: TRBV10-3
cdr3_aa: CAISERTDLWPQHF

cdr3_length: 14
j_call: TRBJ2-2
v_call: TRBV5-1
cdr3_aa: CASSLDSVAGELFF

cdr3_length: 15
j_call: TRBJ1-2
v_call: TRBV9
cdr3_aa: CASSVSGQGAEGYTF

cdr3_length: 15
j_call: TRBJ1-6
v_call: TRBV7-9
cdr3_aa: CASSLGGTGNSPLHF

cdr3_length: 17
j_call: TRBJ2-2
v_call: TRBV4-2
cdr3_aa: CASSQDWVAGNTGELFF

cdr3_length: 17
j_call: TRBJ2-2
v_call: TRBV9
cdr3_aa: CASSESGGASKTGELFF

cdr3_length: 12
j_call: TRBJ1-2
v_call: TRBV13
cdr3_aa: CASSFGSAGYTF

cdr3_length: 15
j_call: TRBJ2-3
v_call: TRBV7-8
cdr3_aa: CASSAGRGNTDTQYF

cdr3_length: 12
j_call: TRBJ1-1
v_call: TRBV5-6
cdr3_aa: CASSHSSTEAFF

cdr3_length: 14
j_call: TRBJ1-2
v_call: TRBV29-1
cdr3_aa: CSVEAHRGSNGYTF

cdr3_length: 16
j_call: TRBJ1-2
v_call: TRBV29-1
cdr3_aa: CSVEAAGDGRDYGYTF

cdr3_length: 14
j_call: TRBJ2-6
v_call: TRBV30
cdr3_aa: CAGGKSSGANVLTF

cdr3_length: 17
j_call: TRBJ2-6
v_call: TRBV5-1
cdr3_aa: CASSLWSVSSGANVLTF

cdr3_length: 12
j_call: TRBJ2-7
v_call: TRBV14
cdr3_aa: CASSQESYEQYF

cdr3_length: 16
j_call: TRBJ2-3
v_call: TRBV7-8
cdr3_aa: CASSPGGGGLRDTQYF

cdr3_length: 15
j_call: TRBJ2-5
v_call: TRBV13
cdr3_aa: CASSLGRQGWETQYF

cdr3_length: 14
j_call: TRBJ2-5
v_call: TRBV27
cdr3_aa: CASSPGGWYETQYF

cdr3_length: 13
j_call: TRBJ2-1
v_call: TRBV4-1
cdr3_aa: CASSQKQGNEQFF

cdr3_length: 15
j_call: TRBJ1-2
v_call: TRBV7-9
cdr3_aa: CASSSPKGSIYGYTF

cdr3_length: 14
j_call: TRBJ1-1
v_call: TRBV30
cdr3_aa: CAWSALGGNTEAFF

cdr3_length: 15
j_call: TRBJ2-3
v_call: TRBV6-6
cdr3_aa: CASRLRDTSTDTQYF